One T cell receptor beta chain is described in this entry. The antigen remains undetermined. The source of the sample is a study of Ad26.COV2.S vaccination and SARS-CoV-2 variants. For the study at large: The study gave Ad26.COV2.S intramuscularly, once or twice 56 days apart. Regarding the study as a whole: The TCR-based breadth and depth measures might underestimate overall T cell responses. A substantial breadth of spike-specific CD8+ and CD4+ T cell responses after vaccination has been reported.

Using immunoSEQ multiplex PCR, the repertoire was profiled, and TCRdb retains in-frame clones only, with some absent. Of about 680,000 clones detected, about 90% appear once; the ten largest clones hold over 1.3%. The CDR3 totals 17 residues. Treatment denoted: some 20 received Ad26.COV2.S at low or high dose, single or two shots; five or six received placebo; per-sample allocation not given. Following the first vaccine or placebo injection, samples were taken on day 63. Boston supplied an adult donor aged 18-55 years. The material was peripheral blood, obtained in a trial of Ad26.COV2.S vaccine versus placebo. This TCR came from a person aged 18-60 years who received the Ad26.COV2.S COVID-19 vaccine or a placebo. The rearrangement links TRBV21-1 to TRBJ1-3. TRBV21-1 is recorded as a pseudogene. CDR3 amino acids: CASSKVGGAHSGNTIYF. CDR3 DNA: TGTGCCAGCAGCAAAGTGGGAGGGGCCCACTCTGGAAACACCATATATTTT.